This T cell receptor (beta chain) appears in the sequencing data of a study of blood T cells in healthy people across ages. General study results and limits: The diversity estimates, figures obtained from one million T cells, were considered underestimates.

Together with a sample-barcoded 5' primer, a J-beta primer mix was included in a second PCR lasting about 6 to 12 cycles. MiXCR, applied by TCRdb to the 5' RACE reads, yields one record per CDR3 protein. The repertoire holds more than 650,000 distinct CDR3 sequences, 22% seen once, with roughly 22% in the top ten. This clonotype was picked up one time. What it recognizes is unknown. Sequencing was performed on blood. The TCR comes from a man between 65 and 85 years old in good health.

The CDR3 coding sequence is TGCAGTGCTAGTCGAAACTATGGCTACACCTTC. Amino acid sequence: CSASRNYGYTF. This chain uses TRBV20-1 with TRBJ1-2; no definite D call. V lost 3 bases and J 2 bases, leaving 4 bases between the germline ends. The length of the CDR3 is 11 residues. CDR1 is DFQATT and CDR2 is SNEGSKA in the germline V gene (reference sequence).